This TCR beta chain was obtained from a study of T cell changes during pregnancy in multiple sclerosis. The CDR3 spans 18 residues. From germline, CDR1 is SGHRS and CDR2 YFSETQ. V lost 0 bases to trimming and J lost 4 bases; unmatched junction nucleotides: 11. Sequenced by immunoSEQ multiplex PCR; TCRdb stores in-frame clones only, minus some. The table lists tens of thousands of clones, around nine tenths of them singletons, with 3.3% in the top ten. The TCR originated in a female donor with multiple sclerosis, enrolled in a pregnancy study. The genes are TRBV5-1 and TRBJ1-2; the match to TRBD1 covers 11 bases. The source material was peripheral blood, sampled before pregnancy. DNA of the CDR3: TGCGCCAGCAGCTTGGACGGGACAGGGGGATTTGTATCCTATGGCTACACCTTC. As protein: CASSLDGTGGFVSYGYTF. Full variable domain (remainder filled in from reference TRBV5-1 and TRBJ1-2): KAGVTQTPRYLIKTRGQQVTLSCSPISGHRSVSWYQQTPGQGLQFLFEYFSETQRNKGNFPGRFSGRQFSNSRSEMNVSTLELGDSALYLCASSLDGTGGFVSYGYTFGSGTRLTVV.